The rows below give T cell receptor beta chains drawn from one sample of a study of CD4 T cells in relation to SARS-CoV-2 and coronaviruses. Sequenced by immunoSEQ multiplex PCR; TCRdb stores in-frame clones only, minus some. The sample lists just under 65,000 clones; 85% to 95% were seen once. The specimen sequenced was naive CD4+ T cells from PBMCs. The source is a human donor in good health. CDR3s include the opening cysteine and the closing phenylalanine or tryptophan. The D gene is left open where the match is weak. Part of the rows lack a size; the others show once, few, many or a class for expanded clones.

V gene,clone size,D gene,CDR3 protein
TRBV18,.,.,CASSSLENQPQHF
TRBV10-3,.,.,CAISGGSGHWETQYF
TRBV2,.,TRBD1,CASSRQGFNEKLFF
TRBV7-9,once,.,CASSQGVNGPEQYF
TRBV27,.,.,CASSSSTSGLMNEQFF
TRBV10-3,.,.,CAIMEDGSSYEQYF
TRBV5-4,.,.,CASSFAVNSYNEQFF
TRBV7-2,.,TRBD1,CASSARDRGYSNQPQHF
TRBV19,.,TRBD1,CASSTGGAYIQYF
TRBV19,few,TRBD1,CASSVQGNSNQPQHF
TRBV7-2,.,.,CASSPGRVANTGELFF
TRBV6-5,.,.,CASRKGGGEKLFF
TRBV28,.,.,CASSLGRGPSGANVLTF
TRBV27,.,.,CASSSTGPGWDTGELFF
TRBV28,.,.,CATRSSGTDTQYF
TRBV19,.,TRBD2,CASSWGLAGSSYNEQFF
TRBV18,.,TRBD2,CASSAGLAGYNEQFF
TRBV5-4,.,.,CASSLVGSRGYEQYF
TRBV24-1,.,.,CATSDADSPLWETQYF
TRBV10-1,.,.,CASSDGSVQYF
TRBV28,.,TRBD1,CASSSADRDYEQYF